This is a list of T cell receptor beta chains from one sample in a study of T-cell reconstitution after alpha-beta-depleted transplantation in children. TCRdb used MiXCR to reprocess the PCR reads, holding one entry per CDR3 protein. Of hundreds of thousands of distinct CDR3 sequences listed, nearly 10% are singletons. Sequenced material: PBMCs from the stem cell graft donor, taken from the stem cell graft. The receptor source for this set is a human donor who donated a stem cell graft to a child with SCID. Both conserved end residues are part of each CDR3. A D gene is named only where the DNA matches it firmly. Part of the rows lack a size; the others show once, few, many or a class for expanded clones.

D gene: -; J gene: TRBJ2-7; clone size: -; V gene: TRBV5-1; CDR3 protein: CASSLNLRQASYEQYF; CDR3 DNA: TGCGCCAGCAGCTTGAATTTGAGACAGGCCTCCTACGAGCAGTACTTC
D gene: TRBD2; J gene: TRBJ2-5; clone size: -; V gene: TRBV5-1; CDR3 protein: CASSGRGPEETQYF; CDR3 DNA: TGCGCCAGCAGCGGGAGGGGCCCCGAGGAGACCCAGTACTTC
D gene: TRBD1; J gene: TRBJ1-2; clone size: -; V gene: TRBV29-1; CDR3 protein: CSVERGQGGSYTF; CDR3 DNA: TGCAGCGTTGAACGGGGACAGGGAGGGAGCTACACCTTC
D gene: -; J gene: TRBJ2-7; clone size: few; V gene: TRBV12-3/TRBV12-4; CDR3 protein: CASSRLEVSYEQYF; CDR3 DNA: TGTGCCAGCAGCCGCCTGGAGGTCTCCTACGAGCAGTACTTC
D gene: TRBD1; J gene: TRBJ1-1; clone size: many; V gene: TRBV7-8; CDR3 protein: CASRPTGGFTEAFF; CDR3 DNA: TGTGCCAGCAGACCGACAGGGGGCTTCACTGAAGCTTTCTTT
D gene: -; J gene: TRBJ2-7; clone size: once; V gene: TRBV4-1; CDR3 protein: CASSPGVGPEQYF; CDR3 DNA: TGTGCCAGCAGCCCCGGGGTGGGACCAGAGCAGTACTTC
D gene: -; J gene: TRBJ2-2; clone size: many; V gene: TRBV3-1; CDR3 protein: CASSQDWFGGAELFF; CDR3 DNA: TGTGCCAGCAGCCAAGATTGGTTCGGGGGAGCTGAGCTGTTTTTT
D gene: -; J gene: TRBJ1-5; clone size: -; V gene: TRBV24-1; CDR3 protein: CATRAGDSNQPQHF; CDR3 DNA: TGTGCCACCAGGGCAGGGGATAGCAATCAGCCCCAGCATTTT
D gene: -; J gene: TRBJ1-6; clone size: -; V gene: TRBV20-1; CDR3 protein: CSARDYLTLHF; CDR3 DNA: TGCAGTGCTAGGGATTATCTGACCCTCCACTTT
D gene: TRBD2; J gene: TRBJ2-3; clone size: few; V gene: TRBV18; CDR3 protein: CASSTRLAGGRTDTQYF; CDR3 DNA: TGTGCCAGCTCAACGAGGCTAGCGGGGGGCCGCACAGATACGCAGTATTTT
D gene: -; J gene: TRBJ2-5; clone size: few; V gene: TRBV20-1; CDR3 protein: CSARDSTGTSSQETQYF; CDR3 DNA: TGCAGTGCTAGAGATAGTACCGGGACATCAAGTCAAGAGACCCAGTACTTC
D gene: -; J gene: TRBJ2-7; clone size: few; V gene: TRBV20-1; CDR3 protein: CSAPDRRNYEQYF; CDR3 DNA: TGCAGTGCTCCCGACAGGAGAAACTACGAGCAGTACTTC
D gene: TRBD2; J gene: TRBJ2-1; clone size: few; V gene: TRBV7-9; CDR3 protein: CASSSPGTSWNEQFF; CDR3 DNA: TGTGCCAGCAGCTCCCCCGGGACTAGTTGGAATGAGCAGTTCTTC
D gene: -; J gene: TRBJ2-7; clone size: -; V gene: TRBV4-1; CDR3 protein: CASSQDMAGWEQYF; CDR3 DNA: TGCGCCAGCAGCCAAGATATGGCAGGATGGGAGCAGTACTTC
D gene: -; J gene: TRBJ2-7; clone size: -; V gene: TRBV20-1; CDR3 protein: CSASGEYEQYF; CDR3 DNA: TGCAGTGCTAGTGGTGAATACGAGCAGTACTTC
D gene: -; J gene: TRBJ1-1; clone size: many; V gene: TRBV5-1; CDR3 protein: CASSLETRSEAFF; CDR3 DNA: TGCGCCAGCAGCCTAGAGACGAGAAGTGAAGCTTTCTTT
D gene: -; J gene: TRBJ1-1; clone size: few; V gene: TRBV4-1; CDR3 protein: CASSQDRSAGQSNTEAFF; CDR3 DNA: TGCGCCAGCAGCCAAGATCGAAGTGCTGGACAGAGTAACACTGAAGCTTTCTTT
D gene: -; J gene: TRBJ1-2; clone size: -; V gene: TRBV12-3/TRBV12-4; CDR3 protein: CASSRAHTYGYTF; CDR3 DNA: TGTGCCAGCAGCCGAGCCCACACCTATGGCTACACCTTC
D gene: TRBD2; J gene: TRBJ2-1; clone size: few; V gene: TRBV4-2; CDR3 protein: CASSDTSGEYNEQFF; CDR3 DNA: TGTGCCAGCAGCGATACTAGCGGGGAGTACAATGAGCAGTTCTTC
D gene: TRBD2; J gene: TRBJ2-3; clone size: few; V gene: TRBV12-3/TRBV12-4; CDR3 protein: CASSPGLAGGRDTQYF; CDR3 DNA: TGTGCCAGCAGCCCGGGACTAGCGGGGGGGCGTGATACGCAGTATTTT
D gene: -; J gene: TRBJ1-1; clone size: -; V gene: TRBV29-1; CDR3 protein: CSVETGLGREAFF; CDR3 DNA: TGCAGCGTTGAAACAGGACTGGGCCGTGAAGCTTTCTTT
D gene: -; J gene: TRBJ2-1; clone size: -; V gene: TRBV6-4; CDR3 protein: CASSDSRSSYNEQFF; CDR3 DNA: TGTGCCAGCAGTGACTCAAGAAGCTCCTACAATGAGCAGTTCTTC
D gene: -; J gene: TRBJ1-4; clone size: -; V gene: TRBV14; CDR3 protein: CTSKGRGNEKLFF; CDR3 DNA: TGTACCAGCAAAGGGAGGGGAAACGAAAAACTGTTTTTT
D gene: -; J gene: TRBJ2-7; clone size: many; V gene: TRBV20-1; CDR3 protein: CSARAGPREQYF; CDR3 DNA: TGCAGTGCTAGAGCAGGTCCCCGGGAGCAGTACTTC
D gene: -; J gene: TRBJ2-1; clone size: -; V gene: TRBV16; CDR3 protein: CASSQSRGFEQFF; CDR3 DNA: TGTGCCAGCAGCCAATCTCGAGGGTTTGAGCAGTTCTTC
D gene: -; J gene: TRBJ2-3; clone size: few; V gene: TRBV18; CDR3 protein: CASSPPSQTDTQYF; CDR3 DNA: TGTGCCAGCTCACCACCCAGCCAGACAGATACGCAGTATTTT
D gene: -; J gene: TRBJ2-1; clone size: few; V gene: TRBV7-9; CDR3 protein: CASSLTVGVNEQFF; CDR3 DNA: TGTGCCAGCAGCTTAACAGTGGGGGTCAATGAGCAGTTCTTC
D gene: TRBD2; J gene: TRBJ2-1; clone size: few; V gene: TRBV5-1; CDR3 protein: CASSFGLAGDSYNEQFF; CDR3 DNA: TGCGCCAGCAGCTTCGGACTAGCGGGCGACTCCTACAATGAGCAGTTCTTC
D gene: -; J gene: TRBJ2-2; clone size: many; V gene: TRBV15; CDR3 protein: CATSRDQGARQGGELFF; CDR3 DNA: TGTGCCACCAGCAGAGATCAAGGAGCGAGGCAGGGCGGGGAGCTGTTTTTT
D gene: TRBD1; J gene: TRBJ1-3; clone size: few; V gene: TRBV5-1; CDR3 protein: CASSQEMGTVGVGNTIYF; CDR3 DNA: TGCGCCAGCAGCCAGGAGATGGGGACAGTAGGAGTTGGAAACACCATATATTTT
D gene: -; J gene: TRBJ2-3; clone size: -; V gene: TRBV2; CDR3 protein: CASSLTAVDTQYF; CDR3 DNA: TGTGCCAGCAGTTTGACAGCCGTCGATACGCAGTATTTT
D gene: -; J gene: TRBJ2-1; clone size: -; V gene: TRBV5-1; CDR3 protein: CASSVLVNEQFF; CDR3 DNA: TGCGCCAGCAGTGTCTTAGTCAATGAGCAGTTCTTC
D gene: -; J gene: TRBJ2-3; clone size: -; V gene: TRBV6-2/TRBV6-3; CDR3 protein: CASSSGVAGGDTQYF; CDR3 DNA: TGTGCCAGCAGTTCCGGGGTGGCAGGAGGGGATACGCAGTATTTT
D gene: -; J gene: TRBJ2-7; clone size: few; V gene: TRBV20-1; CDR3 protein: CSARVWYEQYF; CDR3 DNA: TGCAGTGCTAGAGTGTGGTACGAGCAGTACTTC
D gene: -; J gene: TRBJ1-2; clone size: many; V gene: TRBV12-3/TRBV12-4; CDR3 protein: CASSSQENYGYTF; CDR3 DNA: TGTGCCAGCAGTTCGCAGGAAAACTATGGCTACACCTTC
D gene: -; J gene: TRBJ2-1; clone size: -; V gene: TRBV7-7; CDR3 protein: CASSLEQGPRNEQFF; CDR3 DNA: TGTGCTAGCAGCTTAGAACAGGGCCCGAGGAATGAGCAGTTCTTC
D gene: TRBD2; J gene: TRBJ2-5; clone size: -; V gene: TRBV7-2; CDR3 protein: CASSLAGASGAPSQETQYF; CDR3 DNA: TGTGCCAGCAGCTTAGCTGGGGCTAGCGGGGCGCCCTCCCAAGAGACCCAGTACTTC
D gene: -; J gene: TRBJ2-6; clone size: few; V gene: TRBV20-1; CDR3 protein: CSARDQGTGANVLTF; CDR3 DNA: TGCAGTGCTAGAGATCAGGGGACTGGGGCCAACGTCCTGACTTTC
D gene: TRBD1; J gene: TRBJ2-1; clone size: many; V gene: TRBV5-1; CDR3 protein: CASSFTGAKPYNEQFF; CDR3 DNA: TGCGCCAGCAGCTTCACAGGGGCCAAACCCTACAATGAGCAGTTCTTC
D gene: TRBD1; J gene: TRBJ1-1; clone size: few; V gene: TRBV6-5; CDR3 protein: CASSYDRVGENTEAFF; CDR3 DNA: TGTGCCAGCAGTTATGACAGGGTGGGGGAGAACACTGAAGCTTTCTTT
D gene: TRBD1; J gene: TRBJ2-5; clone size: few; V gene: TRBV4-1; CDR3 protein: CASSQVQGVGETQYF; CDR3 DNA: TGCGCCAGCAGCCAAGTACAGGGGGTGGGAGAGACCCAGTACTTC
D gene: TRBD1; J gene: TRBJ1-4; clone size: many; V gene: TRBV20-1; CDR3 protein: CSAPRQGAPEKLFF; CDR3 DNA: TGCAGTGCTCCAAGACAGGGGGCGCCTGAAAAACTGTTTTTT